Below are 16 T cell receptor beta chains sequenced from a single sample in a study of long-term antiretroviral therapy in people with HIV. The authors ran the immunoSEQ assay, v3.0, at survey level. Profiled with immunoSEQ multiplex PCR; TCRdb holds only in-frame clones, not every one. The sample yields approximately 22,000 clones, around 80% seen once. The specimen was unsorted PBMCs, collected 3 years after starting antiretroviral therapy. Every receptor here comes from a man in his fifties or sixties with HIV.

The chain recombines TRBV30 with TRBJ2-7; the D is unclear. CDR3 length: 11 residues. Trimming took off 2 bases at V and 7 bases at J, with 9 bases between the two ends. CDR1 and CDR2 from the germline V gene are GTSNPN and SVGIG (reference sequence). CDR3 sequence: CAWSSRWEQYF. Written as DNA, the CDR3 is TGTGCCTGGAGTTCGCGATGGGAGCAGTACTTC.

The genes are TRBV18 and TRBJ1-1; D unclear. The CDR3 has 14 amino acids. Germline V gene data show CDR1 as KGHSH and CDR2 as LQKENI. Trimming stripped 1 base from V and 2 bases from J, with 8 bases between. The CDR3 DNA sequence: TGTGCCAGCTCACCACAGGGTATTAACACTGAAGCTTTCTTT. It yields the protein CASSPQGINTEAFF.

The V call is TRBV7-9, the J call TRBJ2-7, with a possible D match to TRBD2 (5 bases). Trimming cost V 5 bases and J 0 bases, with 11 bases left between them. The CDR3 sequence is 14 residues long. Looked up from germline, CDR1 is SEHNR and CDR2 is FQNEAQ (reference sequence). DNA of the CDR3: TGTGCCAGCAGCCCCCCGGGGTTCTCCTACGAGCAGTACTTC. Protein product: CASSPPGFSYEQYF.

The rearrangement joins TRBV28 to TRBJ2-1; 10 bases align to TRBD2. V lost 5 bases, J lost 7 bases, and 11 bases stayed unmatched. The CDR3 length is 16 residues. Germline lookup yields CDR1 MDHEN and CDR2 SYDVKM. The CDR3 DNA follows: TGTGCCAGCAGTCCCACCTTAGCGGGGGGTGAGAATGAGCAGTTCTTC. It encodes CASSPTLAGGENEQFF.

The rearrangement joins TRBV30 to TRBJ2-2; D remains unclear. The CDR3 is 14 residues long. Germline CDR1 GTSNPN, CDR2 SVGIG (reference sequence). Deletions cut 3 bases from V and 1 base from J, with 9 bases between. The CDR3, as DNA: TGTGCCTGGAGGAACTTGCTGAACACCGGGGAGCTGTTTTTT. It is translated as CAWRNLLNTGELFF.

The sample holds one count of this clone. The chain has TRBV7-9 and TRBJ2-5, with 9 bases identical to TRBD1. The CDR3 has 14 amino acids. After removal of 4 bases from V and 4 bases from J, the junction contained 4 bases not matched to a gene. Looked up from germline, CDR1 is SEHNR and CDR2 is FQNEAQ (reference sequence). DNA for the CDR3: TGTGCCAGCAGCTATGACAGGGGGTCAGAGACCCAGTACTTC. It encodes CASSYDRGSETQYF.

The sample holds a few counts of this clone. The V gene is TRBV4-1, the J gene TRBJ2-7, with a tentative D call TRBD1 (5 bases). Germline CDR1 and CDR2: MGHRA and YSYEKL. V lost 0 bases to trimming and J lost 2 bases, with 14 bases between them. The CDR3 is 16 residues long. CDR3 sequence: CASSQDGSGLAYEQYF. DNA for the CDR3: TGCGCCAGCAGCCAAGATGGGTCAGGGTTGGCCTACGAGCAGTACTTC.

V is TRBV30 and J is TRBJ2-3, with D possibly being TRBD2 (7 bases). Deletions cut 2 bases from V and 7 bases from J, with 16 bases between. The CDR3 spans 14 residues. Germline lookup yields CDR1 GTSNPN and CDR2 SVGIG (reference sequence). CDR3 in amino acids: CAWSTGRGRNTQYF. The DNA for the CDR3 is TGTGCCTGGAGTACAGGGCGGGGGAGGAATACGCAGTATTTT.

J is TRBJ2-6 and V is TRBV15; D might be TRBD2 (5 bases). Trimming stripped 1 base from V and 0 bases from J, with 19 bases between. Germline V lookup: CDR1 LNHNV, CDR2 YYDKDF (reference sequence). This CDR3 has 20 amino acids. As DNA, the CDR3 is TGTGCCACCAGCAGAGTCCGGGTGTTGGGGAGAATCTCTGGGGCCAACGTCCTGACTTTC. Protein sequence: CATSRVRVLGRISGANVLTF.

The chain combines TRBV7-9 with TRBJ1-1; perhaps TRBD1 as D (5 bases). V lost 5 bases to trimming and J lost 3 bases, with 13 bases between them. The CDR3 totals 14 residues. Germline CDR1 reads SEHNR; CDR2 reads FQNEAQ (reference sequence). CDR3 amino acids: CASSPILGDTEAFF. CDR3 nucleotides: TGTGCCAGCAGCCCGATCTTAGGGGACACTGAAGCTTTCTTT.

V is TRBV5-1 and J is TRBJ2-2; D gene uncertain. The germline gives CDR1 SGHRS, CDR2 YFSETQ. This CDR3 is built from 14 residues. Trimming removed 9 bases at V and 1 base at J, with 13 bases between. As DNA, the CDR3 is TGCGCCACCACCCGGACGGGGAACACCGGGGAGCTGTTTTTT. Amino acid sequence: CATTRTGNTGELFF.

The J gene is TRBJ2-1, the V gene TRBV5-1; the match to TRBD2 covers 16 bases. CDR1 is SGHRS, CDR2 YFSETQ, per germline. The V and J ends lost 4 bases and 3 bases, in that order; junction bases with no gene match: 22. CDR3 length: 23 residues. CDR3: CASSPRGLAGGTGGVRFYNEQFF. In nucleotides, the CDR3 is TGCGCCAGCAGCCCTAGGGGACTAGCGGGAGGGACCGGGGGGGTAAGATTCTACAATGAGCAGTTCTTC. Variable domain in full (rest from reference TRBV5-1 and TRBJ2-1): KAGVTQTPRYLIKTRGQQVTLSCSPISGHRSVSWYQQTPGQGLQFLFEYFSETQRNKGNFPGRFSGRQFSNSRSEMNVSTLELGDSALYLCASSPRGLAGGTGGVRFYNEQFFGPGTRLTVL.

CDR3 in DNA: TGTGCCAGCATCCTTGGGGGGTTAATGAACACTGAAGCTTTCTTT. It is translated as CASILGGLMNTEAFF. V usage is TRBV2 and J usage is TRBJ1-1, with D possibly being TRBD1 (5 bases). The CDR3 is made up of 15 amino acids. V gave up 7 bases and J gave up 0 bases, with 15 bases separating them. CDR1 and CDR2 from the germline V gene are SNHLY and FYNNEI. Filled out from reference TRBV2 and TRBJ1-1, the complete variable domain reads EPEVTQTPSHQVTQMGQEVILRCVPISNHLYFYWYRQILGQKVEFLVSFYNNEISEKSEIFDDQFSVERPDGSNFTLKIRSTKLEDSAMYFCASILGGLMNTEAFFGQGTRLTVV.

This chain links TRBV30 with TRBJ2-7; TRBD2 matches at 9 bases. The CDR3 has 14 residues. Looked up from germline, CDR1 is GTSNPN and CDR2 is SVGIG (reference sequence). V was clipped by 0 bases and J by 3 bases; unmatched bases: 3. CDR3 DNA: TGTGCCTGGAGTGTACTAGCGGGCCACTACGAGCAGTACTTC. This translates into CAWSVLAGHYEQYF.

This clone was seen a single time. The chain couples TRBV10-3 to TRBJ2-5; a possible D gene is TRBD1 (6 bases). Germline values: CDR1 ENHRY, CDR2 SYGVKD. The V and J ends lost 0 bases and 4 bases respectively, with 9 bases between them. The CDR3 totals 14 residues. The CDR3 DNA reads as TGTGCCATCAGTGAGTCGATGACAGGAGAGACCCAGTACTTC. It translates to CAISESMTGETQYF.

V usage is TRBV9 and J usage is TRBJ2-2, with 8 bases that match TRBD1. V lost 0 bases, J lost 1 base, and 5 bases stayed unmatched. Per germline, CDR1 SGDLS and CDR2 YYNGEE. The CDR3 runs to 17 residues. For the CDR3, the DNA is TGTGCCAGCAGCGTAGGCCACGGACAGGGGAACACCGGGGAGCTGTTTTTT. Translation: CASSVGHGQGNTGELFF.